This T cell receptor (beta chain) was observed in a study of chemoradiotherapy in HPV16-positive cancers. Study in general: A couple of HPV16-positive patients' cells yielded candidate HPV-specific clones and common motifs.

As regards this clone: Its antigen is still unknown.

Whole-study findings and limits: Candidate HPV-specific clones and E7-related TCR motifs grew in tumor during treatment. For HPV16-positive patients, expanding HPV-responsive T cells associated with longer recurrence-free survival.

CDR1 PRHDT and CDR2 FYEKMQ come from the germline V gene (reference sequence). V was clipped by 5 bases and J by 1 base, with 17 bases between them. CDR3 length equals 16 residues. Data came from immunoSEQ multiplex PCR; TCRdb stores just in-frame clones and leaves some out. The table records about 2,600 clones, more than 75% of them present only once. Repeated repertoire sampling spanned the course of chemoradiotherapy. The receptor was derived from a human donor with HPV-associated anogenital cancer. The chain has TRBV13 and TRBJ2-5; a weak D match, TRBD1 (7 bases). The input for sequencing was tumor tissue, taken from a patient who underwent chemoradiotherapy. CDR3 in DNA: TGTGCCAGCAGCCCAGGGGGGACCGTGGGCCAAGAGACCCAGTACTTC. It encodes CASSPGGTVGQETQYF.